This T cell receptor (beta chain) was profiled in a study of early T cells in non-severe SARS-CoV-2 infection. Study summary: Sequenced bulk RNA came from whole blood that was unsorted, and chains were unpaired.

This clonotype has ten or more counts. Its antigen is unknown. The study's findings and limits: Anti-spike CD8 responses were favored by VDJdb matching, which missed private and CD4 specificities.

As part of library construction, unique molecular identifiers were attached to individual cDNA molecules. TCRdb reprocessed the 5' RACE reads with MiXCR, giving one entry per CDR3 protein. The table lists around 70,000 distinct CDR3 sequences, 9% to 15% of them singletons. The sequence was collected from an adult who was a healthcare worker with PCR-confirmed SARS-CoV-2 infection or an uninfected control (not recorded which). Sequencing used whole blood.

CDR3 sequence reads: CASSVVAGGYEQYF. CDR3 nucleotides: TGTGCCAGCAGCGTAGTAGCGGGAGGCTACGAGCAGTACTTC. The J gene is TRBJ2-7, the V gene TRBV9; 10 bases are a match to TRBD2. Germline V gene lookup returns CDR1 SGDLS and CDR2 YYNGEE. This CDR3 has 14 residues. V dropped 0 bases and J dropped 3; count of bases not matched to a gene: 0.